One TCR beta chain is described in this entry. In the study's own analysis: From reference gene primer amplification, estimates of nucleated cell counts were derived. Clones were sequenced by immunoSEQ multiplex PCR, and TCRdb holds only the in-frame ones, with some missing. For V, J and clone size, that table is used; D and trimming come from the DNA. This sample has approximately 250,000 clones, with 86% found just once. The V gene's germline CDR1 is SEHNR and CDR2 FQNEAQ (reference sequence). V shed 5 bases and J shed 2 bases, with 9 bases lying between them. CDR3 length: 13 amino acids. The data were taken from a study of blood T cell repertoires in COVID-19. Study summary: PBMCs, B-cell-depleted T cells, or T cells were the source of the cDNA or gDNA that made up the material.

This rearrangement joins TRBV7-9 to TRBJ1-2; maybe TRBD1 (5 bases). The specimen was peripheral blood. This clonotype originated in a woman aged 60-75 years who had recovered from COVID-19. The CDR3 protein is CASSLRTNYGYTF. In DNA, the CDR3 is TGTGCCAGCAGCCTCCGGACAAACTATGGCTACACCTTC.